Below, 14 T cell receptor beta chains from the same sample are listed, as sequenced in a study of shared clonotypes between healthy human individuals. This table comes from immunoSEQ multiplex PCR, and its TCRdb copy is limited to in-frame clones, with some not included. The table shows around 350,000 clones, with around 70% occurring only once. Input material: memory CD4+ T cells sorted from blood. The subset was: CD45RA-negative fraction. These receptors came from a man aged 30 to 39 in good health.

This sequence joins TRBV7-6 and TRBJ1-1; D is uncertain. The germline gives CDR1 SGHVS, CDR2 FNYEAQ. This CDR3 is 14 amino acids long. Trimming pared 5 bases from V and 1 base from J, leaving 11 bases between. CDR3 amino acids: CASSPWTGNTEAFF. The CDR3 DNA is TGTGCCAGCAGCCCCTGGACGGGGAACACTGAAGCTTTCTTT.

This clone was observed once. Other DNA sequences in the sample encode the same CDR3. The V and J genes are TRBV5-1 and TRBJ2-7, with 7 bases lining up with TRBD1. After removal of 4 bases from V and 5 bases from J, the junction contained 6 bases not matched to a gene. CDR3 length: 13 residues. The germline V gene has CDR1 SGHRS and CDR2 YFSETQ. This chain's CDR3 is CASSGTGVHEQYF. The CDR3 bases are TGCGCCAGCAGCGGAACAGGGGTCCACGAGCAGTACTTC.

The V and J genes are TRBV7-2 and TRBJ2-7, with 10 bases aligning to TRBD1. J lost 2 bases, V lost 4 bases, and 5 bases had no gene match. Germline V lookup: CDR1 SGHTA, CDR2 FQGNSA. The CDR3 contains 15 residues. The CDR3 here is CASSWGTGEAYEQYF. The CDR3 DNA follows: TGTGCCAGCAGCTGGGGGACAGGGGAGGCCTACGAGCAGTACTTC.

The chain is built from TRBV6-6 and TRBJ1-2, with a weak D call TRBD1 (6 bases). Germline CDR1 is MNHNY and CDR2 is SVGAGI (reference sequence). The CDR3 runs to 13 residues. V lost 6 bases to trimming and J lost 7 bases, with 15 bases between them. DNA of the CDR3: TGTGCCAGCAGACCCCCACAGGGAAGTGGCTACACCTTC. Protein sequence: CASRPPQGSGYTF.

The chain couples TRBV29-1 to TRBJ2-7; TRBD2 aligns across 11 bases. CDR1 and CDR2 (germline): SQVTM, ANQGSEA. With V trimmed by 5 bases and J by 3 bases, 9 bases remained unmatched. There are 15 residues in the CDR3. The CDR3 here is CSVKGRTSGFYEQYF. The CDR3 DNA sequence: TGCAGCGTTAAGGGTCGGACTAGCGGGTTCTACGAGCAGTACTTC.

This chain uses TRBV19 with TRBJ2-1; D possibly corresponds to TRBD2 (6 bases). V dropped 3 bases and J dropped 8 bases, with 20 bases sitting between them. The germline V gene encodes CDR1 LNHDA and CDR2 SQIVND (reference sequence). The CDR3 contains 16 residues. CDR3 sequence: CASSIGGSKIVYEQFF. The CDR3 DNA follows: TGTGCCAGTAGTATCGGGGGTTCGAAAATAGTCTATGAGCAGTTCTTC.

J is TRBJ2-3 and V is TRBV9, with 8 bases fitting TRBD2. The germline gives CDR1 SGDLS, CDR2 YYNGEE. J was trimmed by 2 bases and V by 0 bases; bases with no gene match: 8. The length of the CDR3 is 17 residues. CDR3 sequence: CASSVDPPGLVTDTQYF. The CDR3 DNA sequence: TGTGCCAGCAGCGTAGACCCGCCGGGACTAGTCACAGATACGCAGTATTTT.

The chain combines TRBV6-4 with TRBJ2-1, with TRBD2 matching 10 bases. V was pared by 7 bases and J by 5 bases, with 14 bases of the junction left unmatched. Germline CDR1 is MRHNA and CDR2 is SNTAGT. The CDR3 totals 17 residues. In DNA, the CDR3 is TGTGCCAGCACTCGGGCATGTGCGGGACTAGCGAACAATGAGCAGTTCTTC. This gives the protein CASTRACAGLANNEQFF.

The CDR3 nucleotides read TGCGCCAGCAGCCAAGATCCCGGGAGGGCCTCCTACAATGAGCAGTTCTTC. Translation gives CASSQDPGRASYNEQFF. The chain has TRBV4-1 and TRBJ2-1; TRBD2 aligns across 8 bases. V lost 0 bases and J lost 0; bases outside the gene matches: 4. This CDR3 comprises 17 residues. The germline V gene encodes CDR1 MGHRA and CDR2 YSYEKL.

The chain recombines TRBV7-2 with TRBJ2-5; D ambiguous. The CDR3 is 14 residues long. The V gene's germline CDR1 is SGHTA and CDR2 FQGNSA. With 5 bases removed from V and 3 bases from J, the gap between germline ends came to 13 bases. The CDR3 here is CASSPWGSKETQYF. CDR3 DNA: TGTGCCAGCAGCCCCTGGGGTAGCAAAGAGACCCAGTACTTC.

The chain employs TRBV7-2 and TRBJ2-5, with D possibly TRBD1 on 6 matching bases. CDR1 and CDR2 from the germline V gene are SGHTA and FQGNSA. The CDR3 length is 13 residues. Trimming left V 5 bases short and J 5 bases short, with 12 bases between. CDR3 loop: CASSIQGGETQYF. The CDR3 region has the DNA TGTGCCAGCAGCATACAGGGTGGGGAGACCCAGTACTTC.

The chain recombines TRBV19 with TRBJ2-5; the D is unclear. Per germline, CDR1 LNHDA and CDR2 SQIVND (reference sequence). With 5 bases removed from V and 5 bases from J, the gap between germline ends came to 6 bases. This CDR3 contains 11 residues. CDR3 nucleotide sequence: TGTGCCAGTAGTCGCAGGGAGACCCAGTACTTC. It is translated as CASSRRETQYF.

The CDR3 DNA reads TGCAGTGCTAGACAATTCAATGAGCAGTTCTTC. Protein sequence: CSARQFNEQFF. V is TRBV20-1 and J is TRBJ2-1; D remains unclear. The CDR3 contains 11 residues. Germline-derived CDR1 and CDR2 are DFQATT and SNEGSKA (reference sequence). V was pared by 2 bases and J by 6 bases, with 5 bases between.

This sequence joins TRBV18 and TRBJ2-7; D is unresolved. CDR3 length: 12 amino acids. Germline CDR1 and CDR2: KGHSH and LQKENI. V lost 4 bases and J 1 base, leaving 5 bases between the germline ends. The CDR3 DNA reads as TGTGCCAGCTCACAAGGTTCCTACGAGCAGTACTTC. Translation gives CASSQGSYEQYF.